This T cell receptor beta chain was found in a study of T-cell reconstitution after alpha-beta-depleted transplantation in children. Findings and limits, study-wide: After transplant, at about two months, alpha-beta T cells were reportedly derived from several hundred expanded graft clones. It was newly produced T cells that mostly accounted for T-cell counts and diversity one year after transplant. Surviving recipient T cells and thymic progenitors underlay high day-60 TCRbeta diversity in some patients.

Researchers prepared the TCRbeta library using unique molecular identifiers, the study reports. TCRdb reprocessed the PCR reads via MiXCR and lists one record per CDR3 protein. The table shows about 230,000 distinct CDR3 sequences, with under 13% occurring only once. The germline V gene encodes CDR1 SQVTM and CDR2 ANQGSEA. The CDR3 covers 13 residues. V was cut by 6 bases and J by 1 base, with 10 bases left in between. With respect to this clonotype: As yet, its antigen is unknown.

The specimen was PBMCs, collected before TCRalphabeta/CD19-depleted stem cell transplant. The TCR was taken from a child under two years old with acute myeloid leukemia, due to receive a stem cell transplant. This chain joins TRBV29-1 and TRBJ1-5, with a weak D call TRBD1 (5 bases). CDR3 sequence reads: CSVGWGSNQPQHF. The DNA for the CDR3 is TGCAGCGTGGGGTGGGGCAGCAATCAGCCCCAGCATTTT.